The entry that follows covers one T cell receptor (beta chain) sequence. The sample belongs to a study of blood T cell repertoires in COVID-19. The V end lost 0 bases, the J end lost 7 bases, and 13 bases lay between the germline ends. The CDR3 totals 14 residues. CDR1 is GTSNPN and CDR2 is SVGIG in the germline V gene (reference sequence). The data were produced by immunoSEQ multiplex PCR, yet TCRdb's version contains in-frame clones alone and is incomplete. The data contain approximately 150,000 clones, about nine tenths of them singletons. This chain uses TRBV30 with TRBJ1-5, with D possibly TRBD1 on 5 matching bases. The sequence was obtained from a woman between 65 and 79 years old with acute or convalescent COVID-19. Sequencing was done on a sample of peripheral blood. The CDR3 protein is CAWSVHVRGQPQHF. CDR3 coding DNA: TGTGCCTGGAGTGTTCATGTTCGGGGGCAGCCCCAGCATTTT.